The rows below give T cell receptor beta chains drawn from one sample of a study of cytotoxic CD8 clonotypes in ibrutinib-treated CLL. The repertoire was sequenced with immunoSEQ multiplex PCR; TCRdb's copy has only in-frame clones and lacks some. The profile shows roughly 36,000 clones, approximately 70% of them singletons. This material consisted of PBMCs, taken before ibrutinib treatment. The receptors were gathered from a human donor with chronic lymphocytic leukemia. Both conserved end residues are part of each CDR3. A D gene is named only where the DNA matches it firmly. Not all rows give a size; the values are once, few, many and, for expanded clones, a class.

j_call d_call clone_size v_call cdr3_aa cdr3_nt
TRBJ1-3 NA few TRBV5-1 CASSTAGQGNTIYF TGCGCCAGCAGCACGGCTGGACAGGGAAACACCATATATTTT
TRBJ1-2 NA NA TRBV5-8 CASSLTYYGYTF TGTGCCAGCAGCTTGACATACTATGGCTACACCTTC
TRBJ2-7 NA NA TRBV10-3 CAISELSISDEQYF TGTGCCATCAGTGAGTTATCTATCTCGGATGAGCAGTACTTC
TRBJ2-3 NA once TRBV30 CAWGLGPSSTDTQYF TGTGCCTGGGGCTTAGGTCCTTCTAGCACAGATACGCAGTATTTT
TRBJ2-7 NA NA TRBV9 CASSVAGAGYEQYF TGTGCCAGCAGCGTAGCGGGGGCCGGATACGAGCAGTACTTC
TRBJ2-5 NA NA TRBV7-8 CASSLSDPGEYF TGTGCCAGCAGCTTATCCGATCCGGGAGAGTACTTC
TRBJ2-5 NA NA TRBV7-9 CASSSATGLLKGGETQYF TGTGCCAGCAGCTCCGCAACGGGACTCCTTAAGGGAGGAGAGACCCAGTACTTC
TRBJ2-7 TRBD1 once TRBV28 CASRRTGSYEQYF TGTGCCAGCCGACGGACAGGATCCTACGAGCAGTACTTC
TRBJ2-1 TRBD1 few TRBV27 CASSKTGGSYNEQFF TGTGCCAGCAGTAAGACAGGGGGATCCTACAATGAGCAGTTCTTC
TRBJ2-7 TRBD1 medium-sized TRBV7-9 CAETMAGGDYEQYF TGTGCCGAAACGATGGCAGGGGGAGACTACGAGCAGTACTTC
TRBJ1-5 NA NA TRBV28 CASSLGQGIRFGNQPQHF TGTGCCAGCAGTTTGGGGCAGGGGATTCGGTTTGGCAATCAGCCCCAGCATTTT
TRBJ2-1 NA NA TRBV5-4 CASSLLGRGANEQFF TGTGCCAGCAGCTTGTTGGGCAGGGGGGCCAATGAGCAGTTCTTC
TRBJ2-6 NA NA TRBV6-5 CASSALSGANVLTF TGTGCCAGCAGTGCCCTCTCTGGGGCCAACGTCCTGACTTTC
TRBJ2-7 TRBD1 NA TRBV5-7 CASSWDRPHYEQYF TGTGCCAGCAGCTGGGACAGGCCCCACTACGAGCAGTACTTC
TRBJ1-2 NA medium-sized TRBV5-6 CASSVPGKYGYTF TGTGCCAGCAGTGTGCCGGGAAAATATGGCTACACCTTC
TRBJ2-7 NA NA TRBV5-5 CASSLWDTEQYF TGTGCCAGCAGCTTGTGGGACACCGAGCAGTACTTC
TRBJ2-7 TRBD1 NA TRBV5-5 CASSLRDRTYFEQYF TGTGCCAGCAGCCTCCGGGACAGGACTTATTTCGAGCAGTACTTC
TRBJ1-5 NA NA TRBV7-2 CASSLGTGQPQHF TGTGCCAGCAGCTTAGGGACGGGTCAGCCCCAGCATTTT
TRBJ1-1 NA NA TRBV25-1 CASRTSSNTEAFF TGTGCCAGCAGGACATCCTCGAACACTGAAGCTTTCTTT
TRBJ1-1 NA NA TRBV25-1 CATMLDSLNTEAFF TGTGCCACCATGTTGGACAGCTTGAACACTGAAGCTTTCTTT
TRBJ2-7 NA NA TRBV28 CASRSRRYEQYF TGTGCCAGCAGGTCCCGACGGTACGAGCAGTACTTC
TRBJ2-1 NA NA TRBV6-5 CASRDRTGYNEQFF TGTGCCAGCAGAGACAGGACGGGATACAATGAGCAGTTCTTC
TRBJ1-3 NA NA TRBV6-5 CASSMGSGNTIYF TGTGCCAGCAGTATGGGCTCCGGAAACACCATATATTTT
TRBJ2-5 NA NA TRBV25-1 CASSVKETQYF TGTGCCAGCAGTGTAAAAGAGACCCAGTACTTC
TRBJ2-1 TRBD2 NA TRBV30 CAWKRLAGGRGSYNEQFF TGTGCCTGGAAGCGGCTAGCGGGAGGGCGGGGCTCCTACAATGAGCAGTTCTTC
TRBJ2-5 NA NA TRBV30 CAWSVDFLWETQYF TGTGCCTGGAGTGTTGATTTTCTCTGGGAGACCCAGTACTTC
TRBJ2-1 NA NA TRBV27 CASSLSGTYNEQFF TGTGCCAGCAGTTTATCCGGGACCTACAATGAGCAGTTCTTC
TRBJ2-2 NA NA TRBV5-1 CASSLRPASNTGELFF TGCGCCAGCAGCCTTAGACCCGCTTCTAACACCGGGGAGCTGTTTTTT
TRBJ2-7 NA few TRBV5-1 CATKRRDNSYEQYF TGCGCCACCAAAAGAAGGGACAACTCCTACGAGCAGTACTTC
TRBJ2-5 NA few TRBV29-1 CSVEDSPKETQYF TGCAGCGTTGAAGATTCACCTAAAGAGACCCAGTACTTC
TRBJ1-6 NA NA TRBV25-1 CASSESQVSNSPLHF TGTGCCAGCAGTGAATCCCAGGTCTCTAATTCACCCCTCCACTTT
TRBJ1-2 NA NA TRBV4-3 CASSPHWGTNQGYTF TGCGCCAGCAGCCCTCATTGGGGTACTAACCAAGGCTACACCTTC
TRBJ1-1 NA few TRBV6-1 CASSEGVESNTEAFF TGTGCCAGCAGTGAGGGAGTAGAATCCAACACTGAAGCTTTCTTT
TRBJ1-5 NA NA TRBV28 CASSYFGLSQHF TGTGCCAGCAGCTATTTCGGGTTATCCCAGCATTTT
TRBJ2-5 NA NA TRBV10-3 CAISESNIIGEETQYF TGTGCCATCAGTGAGTCGAACATAATAGGCGAAGAGACCCAGTACTTC
TRBJ2-7 NA NA TRBV4-2 CASSQDRGDYEQYF TGTGCCAGCAGCCAAGACAGGGGGGATTACGAGCAGTACTTC
TRBJ1-2 TRBD1 NA TRBV19 CASRGTGEYGYTF TGTGCCAGTAGAGGGACAGGGGAATATGGCTACACCTTC
TRBJ2-7 NA NA TRBV5-6 CASSPEGPVSYEQYF TGTGCCAGCAGCCCAGAGGGGCCGGTAAGTTACGAGCAGTACTTC
TRBJ2-5 NA NA TRBV5-1 CASSLSGSETQYF TGCGCCAGCAGCTTGTCAGGAAGCGAGACCCAGTACTTC
TRBJ2-5 NA NA TRBV27 CASRSGPKIQYF TGTGCCAGCAGGAGCGGCCCCAAGATCCAGTACTTC
TRBJ1-5 NA NA TRBV30 CAWSAGASNQPQHF TGTGCCTGGAGTGCGGGGGCTAGCAATCAGCCCCAGCATTTT
TRBJ2-7 NA NA TRBV30 CAWRSGAGSPYEQYF TGTGCCTGGAGATCGGGGGCAGGCTCCCCCTACGAGCAGTACTTC
TRBJ1-1 NA NA TRBV5-1 CASNPNGGTEAFF TGCGCCAGCAACCCAAATGGTGGCACTGAAGCTTTCTTT
TRBJ1-1 NA few TRBV11-3 CASSPSLAGRGPTEAFF TGTGCCAGCAGCCCATCTCTTGCTGGCAGGGGACCCACTGAAGCTTTCTTT
TRBJ1-5 NA NA TRBV6-1 CASSENGVDQPQHF TGTGCCAGCAGTGAGAATGGGGTCGATCAGCCCCAGCATTTT